This T cell receptor (beta chain) comes out of a study of blood T cell repertoires in COVID-19. CDR3 length: 15 residues. Germline trimming cut 1 base from V and 0 bases from J; bases unmatched to any gene: 0. Looked up from germline, CDR1 is SEHNR and CDR2 is FQNEAQ (reference sequence). Only in-frame clones appear in the TCRdb table, and some are missing; sequencing was by immunoSEQ multiplex PCR. Here the sample spans approximately 37,000 clones, more than 85% being singletons. The receptor was isolated from an elderly woman with acute or convalescent COVID-19. Sequences were obtained from peripheral blood. The chain employs TRBV7-9 and TRBJ2-1, with TRBD2 matching 7 bases. The CDR3: CASSLGGGSYNEQFF. The DNA for the CDR3 is TGTGCCAGCAGCTTAGGCGGGGGCTCCTACAATGAGCAGTTCTTC. The full variable domain, its missing parts supplied by reference TRBV7-9 and TRBJ2-1, is DTGVSQNPRHKITKRGQNVTFRCDPISEHNRLYWYRQTLGQGPEFLTYFQNEAQLEKSRLLSDRFSAERPKGSFSTLEIQRTEQGDSAMYLCASSLGGGSYNEQFFGPGTRLTVL.